Listed below are T cell receptor beta chains from one sample, sequenced in a study of CD8+ T cells in alopecia areata. The table came from immunoSEQ multiplex PCR; TCRdb's copy has only in-frame clones and leaves some out. The table records thousands of clones, around 64% of them present only once. The sequenced sample consisted of CD4+ Tregs sorted from blood. All receptors derive from a human donor with alopecia areata. Both conserved end residues are part of each CDR3. Each record gives: J gene, V gene, clone size, D gene, CDR3 length, CDR3 DNA, CDR3 protein. D genes are given only for firm matches. Expanded clones get a size class; other rows say once, few or many, or leave the size out.

TRBJ2-4 TRBV2 once - 12 TGTGCCAGCAGCGACCGGAAAAACATTCAGTACTTC CASSDRKNIQYF
TRBJ2-3 TRBV11-2 few - 13 TGTGCCAGCAGCTTAGATACTCATTCTACGCAGTATTTT CASSLDTHSTQYF
TRBJ2-2 TRBV7-9 - - 15 TGTGCCAGCAGCTTTGGGTTTCCTCTATTTGGGGAGCTGTTTTTT CASSFGFPLFGELFF
TRBJ2-3 TRBV4-2 once - 16 TGTGCCAGCAGCCTCAGGGGGCCTGCGGGGGCAGATACGCAGTATTTT CASSLRGPAGADTQYF
TRBJ1-2 TRBV5-4 - TRBD1 16 TGTGCCAGCAGCAATCGACAGGGTCTAAGGGGGGATGGCTACACCTTC CASSNRQGLRGDGYTF
TRBJ2-1 TRBV4-1 - TRBD2 19 TGCGCCAGCAGCCAAGAGCGCCTAGCGGGGGGGGTTCGATACAATGAGCAGTTCTTC CASSQERLAGGVRYNEQFF
TRBJ2-5 TRBV5-1 - TRBD2 14 TGCGCCAGCAGCTTCGGAGCGGGGGCAGAGACCCAGTACTTC CASSFGAGAETQYF
TRBJ2-2 TRBV5-1 - - 15 TGCGCCAGCAGCTTGGGGACAGTGAACACCGGGGAGCTGTTTTTT CASSLGTVNTGELFF
TRBJ1-4 TRBV5-1 - - 15 TGCGCCAGCAGCCCATACTATGGGGCTAATGAAAAACTGTTTTTT CASSPYYGANEKLFF
TRBJ2-7 TRBV9 - - 15 TGTGCCAGCAGCGTCGGAGCGGGTATAGCCTACGAGCAGTACTTC CASSVGAGIAYEQYF
TRBJ2-5 TRBV5-1 - - 12 TGCGCCAGCAGACAAGTAGGGGAGACCCAGTACTTC CASRQVGETQYF
TRBJ1-1 TRBV29-1 few TRBD1 13 TGCAGCGTTCGGGGACAGGGGAACACTGAAGCTTTCTTT CSVRGQGNTEAFF
TRBJ2-1 TRBV5-1 few - 15 TGCGCCAGCAGCACCGGGCCGACCGAGATCAATGAGCAGTTCTTC CASSTGPTEINEQFF
TRBJ1-2 TRBV7-2 - - 14 TGTGCCAGCAGCCGACAGACTGATAACTATGGCTACACCTTC CASSRQTDNYGYTF
TRBJ2-2 TRBV5-4 - - 14 TGTGCCAGCAGCTTGGTTTGGGATACCGGGGAGCTGTTTTTT CASSLVWDTGELFF
TRBJ1-5 TRBV19 - TRBD1 15 TGTGCCAGTAGTGTGAAACAGGGGGCTCGACAGCCCCAGCATTTT CASSVKQGARQPQHF
TRBJ2-5 TRBV5-6 - - 15 TGTGCCAGCAGCTTCTTTACGGGGGGCACGGAGACCCAGTACTTC CASSFFTGGTETQYF
TRBJ2-1 TRBV14 - - 12 TGTGCCAGCAGCAAGGGGTCGAATGAGCAGTTCTTC CASSKGSNEQFF
TRBJ2-1 TRBV11-2 - TRBD2 15 TGTGCCAGCAGCTTAGATCGGGGGGGCCTAAATGAGCAGTTCTTC CASSLDRGGLNEQFF
TRBJ1-6 TRBV5-1 - TRBD1 16 TGCGCCAGCAGCTTTTTTTACACAGGGGCTAAGTCACCCCTCCACTTT CASSFFYTGAKSPLHF
TRBJ2-1 TRBV20-1 - - 11 TGCAGTGCTACAAGTTACAATGAGCAGTTCTTC CSATSYNEQFF
TRBJ2-5 TRBV19 - TRBD2 14 TGTGCCAGTAGTATGGGACTAGCGGAAGAGACCCAGTACTTC CASSMGLAEETQYF
TRBJ1-1 TRBV15 - - 13 TGTGCCACCAGCAGAGTATTGTCGAGGGAAGCTTTCTTT CATSRVLSREAFF
TRBJ1-1 TRBV5-4 - - 15 TGTGCCAGCAGCTTGAATCCGGCCAGTGGGACTGAAGCTTTCTTT CASSLNPASGTEAFF
TRBJ2-5 TRBV6-5 few - 14 TGTGCCAGCAGTTACAGGGGGAACCAAGAGACCCAGTACTTC CASSYRGNQETQYF
TRBJ2-5 TRBV15 - - 13 TGTGCCACCAGCAGAGGTCATGCCGAGACCCAGTACTTC CATSRGHAETQYF
TRBJ2-2 TRBV28 - TRBD1 14 TGTGCCAGCAGCAGACAGGGGGCCGTCGGGGAGCTGTTTTTT CASSRQGAVGELFF
TRBJ2-1 TRBV29-1 - TRBD1 14 TGCAGCGTTAACAGACAGGGGGCCCTCAATGAGCAGTTCTTC CSVNRQGALNEQFF
TRBJ2-7 TRBV12-5 once - 13 TGTGCTAGTGGTGACGACAGGAGCTACGAGCAGTACTTC CASGDDRSYEQYF
TRBJ2-7 TRBV5-1 - - 11 TGCGCCAGCAGTGTGGCGGGCGAGCAGTACTTC CASSVAGEQYF
TRBJ2-1 TRBV5-1 - - 15 TGCGCCAGCAGCTACTGGACAGACGGTAGCGATGAGCAGTTCTTC CASSYWTDGSDEQFF
TRBJ2-7 TRBV30 - TRBD2 17 TGTGCCTGGAGTGTATTCTCCCCGGGCGGGGGAATGAGCGAGCAGTACTTC CAWSVFSPGGGMSEQYF
TRBJ1-1 TRBV28 - - 14 TGTGCCAGCAGTTCGATTGTAGGAAGGACTGAAGCTTTCTTT CASSSIVGRTEAFF
TRBJ2-7 TRBV10-3 - - 12 TGTGCCATCAGTGAGCAATCCTACGAGCAGTACTTC CAISEQSYEQYF
TRBJ1-1 TRBV6-6 few - 15 TGTGCCAGCAGTTACGAGGCAGGGGCAAACACTGAAGCTTTCTTT CASSYEAGANTEAFF
TRBJ1-5 TRBV28 - - 19 TGTGCCAGCAGTTTGCCTTCCCTGGCCTCCCAGGTTGGCAATCAGCCCCAGCATTTT CASSLPSLASQVGNQPQHF
TRBJ1-4 TRBV19 - - 17 TGTGCCAGTAGTATTTCTAGGGGCTTGTCGACTAATGAAAAACTGTTTTTT CASSISRGLSTNEKLFF
TRBJ1-3 TRBV14 - - 15 TGTGCCAGCAGCCAAGTCTGGGCTTTTGGAAACACCATATATTTT CASSQVWAFGNTIYF
TRBJ2-1 TRBV7-8 few TRBD2 21 TGTGCCAGCAGCACCGGACAGGGGAGGACTAGCGGGAGATGGGCCTACAATGAGCAGTTCTTC CASSTGQGRTSGRWAYNEQFF
TRBJ2-2 TRBV7-8 - - 15 TGTGCCAGCAGCTTATACGGGTGGAACACCGGGGAGCTGTTTTTT CASSLYGWNTGELFF
TRBJ2-3 TRBV18 - TRBD2 14 TGTGCCAGCTCACGGGAGGGGTTTCCAGATACGCAGTATTTT CASSREGFPDTQYF
TRBJ2-7 TRBV7-4 - - 13 TGTGCCAGCAGCTTTAGAGGAACCTACGAGCAGTACTTC CASSFRGTYEQYF
TRBJ2-5 TRBV5-1 - - 14 TGCGCCAGCAGCTTGGGTGCCAGCCAAGAGACCCAGTACTTC CASSLGASQETQYF
TRBJ2-1 TRBV15 large - 11 TGTGCCACCAGCTACTACAATGAGCAGTTCTTC CATSYYNEQFF
TRBJ2-2 TRBV7-2 - - 12 TGTGCCAGCAGCTTTTCCGGGGGGGAGCTGTTTTTT CASSFSGGELFF
TRBJ2-7 TRBV7-2 - TRBD2 15 TGTGCCAGCAGCTTGACGGGGGGGCCGACCGACGAGCAGTACTTC CASSLTGGPTDEQYF
TRBJ2-3 TRBV28 few - 17 TGTGCCAGCAGTCCACGAGGATCGTGGGGCCAAACAGATACGCAGTATTTT CASSPRGSWGQTDTQYF
TRBJ2-7 TRBV7-8 - TRBD2 18 TGTGCCAGCAGCCTTCGGACTAGCGGAATGTTAATTTCCTACGAGCAGTACTTC CASSLRTSGMLISYEQYF
TRBJ1-4 TRBV27 - - 17 TGTGCCAGCAGTTTAGCTGGTTGGGGTGCAACTAATGAAAAACTGTTTTTT CASSLAGWGATNEKLFF
TRBJ2-7 TRBV7-9 - - 14 TGTGCCAGCAGCTTAGCGCCGGTCTCCTACGAGCAGTACTTC CASSLAPVSYEQYF
TRBJ2-7 TRBV29-1 few - 14 TGCAGCGTTCGTGGAGGCAGGGGCCGGTACGAGCAGTACTTC CSVRGGRGRYEQYF
TRBJ2-7 TRBV29-1 - TRBD1 15 TGCAGCGTTGAAGAGCTCGGACAGGAGAGCTACGAGCAGTACTTC CSVEELGQESYEQYF